Listed below are T cell receptor beta chains from one sample, sequenced in a study of T cell clonotyping in hematopoietic cell transplantation. Sequencing used immunoSEQ multiplex PCR; TCRdb keeps in-frame clones, though not all of them. The sample contains some 36,000 clones, 90% to 95% of which appear only once. Here the sequenced sample was peripheral blood mononuclear cells, taken before stem cell transplant. These receptors all come from a middle-aged man with chronic myeloid leukemia. Some clones in this sample may be carry-over from other donors' samples. CDR3s include the opening cysteine and the closing phenylalanine or tryptophan. A D gene is named only where the DNA matches it firmly. Clone size, where shown, is once, few, many, or a class for clones that have expanded.

V gene	clone size	CDR3 length	J gene	D gene	CDR3 DNA	CDR3 protein
TRBV11-2	.	18	TRBJ2-6	.	TGTGCCAGCAGCTTAGTTCCCGGGACCTACTCTGGGGCCAACGTCCTGACTTTC	CASSLVPGTYSGANVLTF
TRBV5-1	.	13	TRBJ1-1	.	TGCGCCAGCAGCGATATGGTGAACACTGAAGCTTTCTTT	CASSDMVNTEAFF
TRBV30	once	13	TRBJ2-3	.	TGTGCCTGGGGACTCCGGGGAACAGATACGCAGTATTTT	CAWGLRGTDTQYF
TRBV29-1	once	13	TRBJ1-1	TRBD1	TGCAGCGTCAAAGGGGGCGGGGGCACTGAAGCTTTCTTT	CSVKGGGGTEAFF
TRBV6-1	once	14	TRBJ1-2	.	TGTGCCAGCAGTGAAGTTAGGACAATCCATGGCTACACCTTC	CASSEVRTIHGYTF
TRBV6-1	.	14	TRBJ1-1	.	TGTGCCAGCAGTGCGGGGGATAGGAACACTGAAGCTTTCTTT	CASSAGDRNTEAFF
TRBV4-1	.	15	TRBJ2-2	.	TGCGCCAGCAGCCAAGGAAGGGGACGCACCGGGGAGCTGTTTTTT	CASSQGRGRTGELFF
TRBV5-1	.	13	TRBJ2-4	.	TGCGCCAGCAGCTTGTTGGGGGGAAACATTCAGTACTTC	CASSLLGGNIQYF
TRBV5-6	.	13	TRBJ1-1	.	TGTGCCAGCAGCGTAGACTGGAACACTGAAGCTTTCTTT	CASSVDWNTEAFF
TRBV4-2	.	13	TRBJ2-1	.	TGTGCCAGCAGCCAAGATGATAACAATGAGCAGTTCTTC	CASSQDDNNEQFF
TRBV7-8	.	15	TRBJ1-1	.	TGTGCCAGCAGCGGATCGGACGGAATGAACACTGAAGCTTTCTTT	CASSGSDGMNTEAFF
TRBV10-2	.	11	TRBJ1-5	.	TGCGCCAGCAGTCCCGGACTGGACCTTATTTTT	CASSPGLDLIF
TRBV30	once	17	TRBJ1-1	TRBD1	TGTGCCTGGAGTGTACGAAGGGGGCCTGGGAGGAACACTGAAGCTTTCTTT	CAWSVRRGPGRNTEAFF
TRBV11-2	.	13	TRBJ1-2	TRBD1	TGTGCCAGCAGCCCGGACAGGGACTATGGCTACACCTTC	CASSPDRDYGYTF
TRBV6-1	.	14	TRBJ2-7	TRBD1	TGTGCCAGCAGGGAACAGGGGGATAGTGGCGAGCAGTACTTC	CASREQGDSGEQYF
TRBV5-6	.	15	TRBJ1-4	.	TGTGCCAGCAGCTTGGGGGATGCAACTAATGAAAAACTGTTTTTT	CASSLGDATNEKLFF
TRBV9	.	16	TRBJ1-5	.	TGTGCCAGCAGCGTAGGAGGGGGGTTTGGCAATCAGCCCCAGCATTTT	CASSVGGGFGNQPQHF
TRBV30	once	13	TRBJ2-7	.	TGTGCCTGGAATCCGGCGGTCCCCTACGAGCAGTACTTC	CAWNPAVPYEQYF
TRBV19	once	10	TRBJ1-2	.	TGTCGCACTACTAACTATGGCTACACCTTC	CRTTNYGYTF
TRBV20-1	.	11	TRBJ2-7	.	TGCAGCGAGAGAGGGGTCTACGAGCAGTACTTC	CSERGVYEQYF
TRBV19	.	13	TRBJ1-1	.	TGTGCCAGTAGTACCGAGGGGCAGACTGAAGCTTTCTTT	CASSTEGQTEAFF
TRBV19	.	14	TRBJ1-5	.	TGTGCCAGTAGTATACTCAGGGGAAATCAGCCCCAGCATTTT	CASSILRGNQPQHF
TRBV19	.	14	TRBJ2-5	.	TGTGCCAGTAGTATAGACCAGGGGCACGAGACCCAGTACTTC	CASSIDQGHETQYF
TRBV7-3	.	14	TRBJ2-3	.	TGTGCCAGCAGCCCGACATCAATTACAGATACGCAGTATTTT	CASSPTSITDTQYF
TRBV4-3	.	15	TRBJ1-2	.	TGCGCCAGCAGCCAAGAAATGGGGCTGGGCTATGGCTACACCTTC	CASSQEMGLGYGYTF
TRBV4-3	.	18	TRBJ2-5	.	TGCGCCAGCAGCCAAGATATTGGGGGGGGGCGGGAAAAAGAGACCCAGTACTTC	CASSQDIGGGREKETQYF
TRBV5-4	once	15	TRBJ1-6	TRBD1	TGTGCCAGCAGCCCGGGGACAGGGAGGGATTCACCCCTCCACTTT	CASSPGTGRDSPLHF
TRBV7-8	.	14	TRBJ2-5	.	TGTGCCAGCAGCTTAGGGACGTACCAAGAGACCCAGTACTTC	CASSLGTYQETQYF
TRBV7-8	.	14	TRBJ2-7	.	TGTGCCAGCAGCTTAGACGCAGGGCTCTACGAGCAGTACTTC	CASSLDAGLYEQYF
TRBV5-1	.	14	TRBJ1-2	TRBD1	TGCGCCAGCAGCTTACCGGGACAGAACTATGGCTACACCTTC	CASSLPGQNYGYTF
TRBV14	.	16	TRBJ1-1	.	TGTGCCAGCAGCCCCATCCCGACAGTGAGGAACACTGAAGCTTTCTTT	CASSPIPTVRNTEAFF
TRBV5-1	.	17	TRBJ1-3	TRBD1	TGCGCCAGCAGCCCGGACCGGGACAGGGGCTCTGGAAACACCATATATTTT	CASSPDRDRGSGNTIYF
TRBV19	.	17	TRBJ2-3	TRBD2	TGTGCCAGTAAGAGACTAGCGGGGCCCTATGACACAGATACGCAGTATTTT	CASKRLAGPYDTDTQYF
TRBV4-1	.	11	TRBJ1-1	.	TGCGCCAGCAGCCAAGGGATGGGAGCTTTCTTT	CASSQGMGAFF
TRBV28	.	13	TRBJ1-2	.	TGTGCCAGCCGAATCATCGGGGGTGCCGCCTACACCTTC	CASRIIGGAAYTF
TRBV7-3	once	16	TRBJ2-2	.	TGTGCCAGCAGCTTAATGGGGCAGGGAGTGGCCGGGGAGCTGTTTTTT	CASSLMGQGVAGELFF
TRBV29-1	.	17	TRBJ2-1	TRBD2	TGCAGCGCCCGGGAGGGCGGGGGGTTTAACAACTACAATGAGCAGTTCTTC	CSAREGGGFNNYNEQFF
TRBV25-1	.	15	TRBJ1-5	TRBD1	TGTGCCAGCAGTGAGGACAGGGGCAGCAATCAGCCCCAGCATTTT	CASSEDRGSNQPQHF
TRBV14	.	12	TRBJ1-3	.	TGTGCCAGCAGCCAAGCAGGAAACACCATATATTTT	CASSQAGNTIYF
TRBV5-1	.	16	TRBJ1-3	.	TGCGCCAGCAGCTTGGAGGGGCCGCTGTGGAGAAACACCATATATTTT	CASSLEGPLWRNTIYF
TRBV7-9	.	12	TRBJ2-7	.	TGTGCCAGCAGCTCTCAGGGGAACGAGCAGTACTTC	CASSSQGNEQYF
TRBV28	.	13	TRBJ2-4	.	TGTGCCAGCAGTCCCCACGAACGGGACATTCAGTACTTC	CASSPHERDIQYF
TRBV28	.	12	TRBJ1-2	.	TGTGCCAGCACCTTGGGGGCTCATGGCTACACCTTC	CASTLGAHGYTF
TRBV7-2	.	14	TRBJ1-1	.	TGTGCCAGCAGCTCGCGGGCCGTAGACACTGAAGCTTTCTTT	CASSSRAVDTEAFF
TRBV9	.	17	TRBJ2-5	TRBD2	TGTGCCAGCAGCGTAGACCCCTCACTAGCGGCCGGTAGGGCCCAGTACTTC	CASSVDPSLAAGRAQYF
TRBV5-6	.	14	TRBJ2-2	.	TGTGCCAGCAGCCCAGGTTGGGGCACCGGGGAGCTGTTTTTT	CASSPGWGTGELFF
TRBV5-6	.	14	TRBJ2-7	.	TGTGCCAGCAGCTTGGGATCCGGGGTAGGCGAGCAGTACTTC	CASSLGSGVGEQYF
TRBV5-1	.	14	TRBJ1-6	.	TGCGCCAGCAGCGCGGAGCAGACTAGTTCACCCCTCCACTTT	CASSAEQTSSPLHF
TRBV4-3	.	17	TRBJ1-1	.	TGCGCCAGCAGCCAAGATCAAGTCGTGACGGGGAACACTGAAGCTTTCTTT	CASSQDQVVTGNTEAFF
TRBV5-5	.	15	TRBJ2-7	.	TGTGCCAGCAGCCTCCAGGGGTCCCCTACCTACGAGCAGTACTTC	CASSLQGSPTYEQYF
TRBV4-1	.	17	TRBJ2-5	TRBD1	TGCGCCAGCAGCCAAGACAGGGGGCGGTGGACCCAAGAGACCCAGTACTTC	CASSQDRGRWTQETQYF
TRBV25-1	once	13	TRBJ2-7	.	TGTGCCAGCAGTCCAACAGGGAACGACGAGCAGTACTTC	CASSPTGNDEQYF
TRBV27	.	13	TRBJ1-1	.	TGTGCCAGCCAGCGGCACATGAACACTGAAGCTTTCTTT	CASQRHMNTEAFF
TRBV7-9	.	16	TRBJ1-6	.	TGTGCCAGCAGCTTAGGTGCCAGGGGCCTGAATTCACCCCTCCACTTT	CASSLGARGLNSPLHF
TRBV5-4	.	15	TRBJ2-7	TRBD2	TGTGCCAGCAGCTTTAAGCGGGGGGACTCCTACGAGCAGTACTTC	CASSFKRGDSYEQYF
TRBV4-3	.	15	TRBJ1-2	.	TGCGCCAGCAGCCAAGTTGGGGCAGGGCGAGGTGGCTACACCTTC	CASSQVGAGRGGYTF